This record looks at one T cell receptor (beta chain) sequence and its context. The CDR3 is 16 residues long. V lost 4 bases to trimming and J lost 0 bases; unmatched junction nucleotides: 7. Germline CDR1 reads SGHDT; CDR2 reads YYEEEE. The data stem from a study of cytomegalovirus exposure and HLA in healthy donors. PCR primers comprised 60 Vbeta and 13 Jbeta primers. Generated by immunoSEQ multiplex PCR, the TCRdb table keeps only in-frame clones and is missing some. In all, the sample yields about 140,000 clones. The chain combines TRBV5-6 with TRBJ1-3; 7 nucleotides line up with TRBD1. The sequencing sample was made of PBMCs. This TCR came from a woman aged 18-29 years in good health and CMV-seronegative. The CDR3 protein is CASSPPGGTSGNTIYF. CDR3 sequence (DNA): TGTGCCAGCAGCCCCCCAGGGGGGACCTCTGGAAACACCATATATTTT.